Following are 16 T cell receptor beta chains from one sample sequenced in a study of T cell repertoires in cytomegalovirus infection. MiXCR, run by TCRdb on the reads, gives a single entry per CDR3 protein. This table has roughly 320,000 distinct CDR3 sequences, roughly 9.5% appearing once. Sample: PBMCs. These receptors all stem from a human donor in good health (CMV status not recorded). Some clones in this sample may be carry-over from other donors' samples.

There are many counts of this clonotype. The gene calls are TRBV20-1 and TRBJ1-2; 8 bases map to TRBD1. CDR1 and CDR2 from the germline V gene are DFQATT and SNEGSKA (reference sequence). V lost 5 bases to trimming and J lost 4 bases; unmatched junction nucleotides: 6. The CDR3 sequence is 13 residues long. The CDR3 spells CSAAGGAGYGYTF. Written as DNA, the CDR3 is TGCAGTGCTGCAGGGGGCGCCGGCTATGGCTACACCTTC.

This clonotype has just a few counts. The V gene is TRBV10-3, the J gene TRBJ1-1; D unresolved. The CDR3 consists of 15 residues. Germline loops: CDR1 ENHRY, CDR2 SYGVKD. V dropped 2 bases and J dropped 1 base, with 11 bases sitting between them. DNA for the CDR3: TGTGCCATCAGTGAGACTACGGCTAAGAACACTGAAGCTTTCTTT. It specifies CAISETTAKNTEAFF.

The table lists this clonotype with a few counts. The chain carries TRBV7-2 and TRBJ1-5; unclear D gene. This CDR3 comprises 16 residues. The V gene's germline CDR1 is SGHTA and CDR2 FQGNSA. Trimming removed 1 base from V and 0 bases from J, with 10 bases in between. CDR3 in DNA: TGTGCCAGCAGCTTAGTAGGCAGGTCTAGCAATCAGCCCCAGCATTTT. Its translation: CASSLVGRSSNQPQHF.

This chain links TRBV4-1 with TRBJ2-1; D remains ambiguous. The CDR3 is made up of 14 amino acids. The V gene lost 4 bases and the J gene lost 7 bases, with 14 bases spanning the gap. Germline values: CDR1 MGHRA, CDR2 YSYEKL. The CDR3 DNA is TGCGCCAGCAGCCGGATCCCTAGAGAAAATGAGCAGTTCTTC. Translating gives CASSRIPRENEQFF.

This chain uses TRBV5-6 with TRBJ1-5, with D possibly TRBD1 on 5 matching bases. The CDR3 extends over 12 amino acids. Germline-derived CDR1 and CDR2 are SGHDT and YYEEEE. Trimming left V 2 bases short and J 9 bases short, with 9 bases between. The CDR3 DNA is TGTGCCAGCAGCTTCGGAAGGGGGCCCCAGCATTTT. Protein: CASSFGRGPQHF.

The genes are TRBV5-8 and TRBJ1-1, with a weak D call TRBD1 (5 bases). From germline, CDR1 is SGHTS and CDR2 YDEGEE. V gave up 3 bases and J gave up 3 bases, with 24 bases separating them. The CDR3 totals 18 residues. CDR3 sequence reads: CASSSTGRWGVRDTEAFF. The CDR3 region has the DNA TGTGCCAGCAGCTCGACCGGGAGGTGGGGGGTAAGGGACACTGAAGCTTTCTTT.

This clonotype turned up a few times. This chain joins TRBV20-1 and TRBJ2-7; 11 positions agree with TRBD2. The CDR3 consists of 15 residues. The trim removed 8 bases at V and 6 bases at J, leaving 15 bases unmatched. In germline, CDR1 is DFQATT, CDR2 SNEGSKA (reference sequence). In DNA, the CDR3 is TGCAGTCCCAACCCCCCTCCTAGCGGGAGGCTCGAGCAGTACTTC. It specifies CSPNPPPSGRLEQYF.

The V call is TRBV28, the J call TRBJ1-2; unclear D gene. This CDR3 is 15 amino acids long. The ends were cut back, 5 bases at V and 3 bases at J, with 16 bases in the middle. Germline V gives CDR1 MDHEN, CDR2 SYDVKM. CDR3 in amino acids: CASSPSGALDYGYTF. Written as DNA, the CDR3 is TGTGCCAGCAGTCCCTCCGGCGCGCTGGACTATGGCTACACCTTC.

This chain connects TRBV7-2 to TRBJ2-2; D might be TRBD1 or TRBD2, each matching 5 bases. Germline CDR1 SGHTA, CDR2 FQGNSA. This CDR3 has 15 amino acids. V was clipped by 1 base and J by 3 bases, with 9 bases between them. Written as DNA, the CDR3 is TGTGCCAGCAGCTTAGTTTTGGGGGACACCGGGGAGCTGTTTTTT. Translation: CASSLVLGDTGELFF.

This clonotype was seen only a few times. CDR3 sequence: CASSYSSSSYEQYF. The DNA for the CDR3 is TGTGCCAGCAGTTACAGCTCTAGCTCCTACGAGCAGTACTTC. V is TRBV6-2 or TRBV6-3 and J is TRBJ2-7; unclear D gene. This CDR3 region has 14 residues. V was shortened by 2 bases and J by 0 bases, with 8 bases between the two germline ends. Looked up from germline, CDR1 is MNHEY and CDR2 is SVGEGT.

This clonotype occurred many times. The chain is built from TRBV20-1 and TRBJ1-1; maybe TRBD1 (6 bases). The CDR3 has 14 amino acids. The ends were cut back, 0 bases at V and 10 bases at J, with 18 bases in the middle. Germline V lookup: CDR1 DFQATT, CDR2 SNEGSKA (reference sequence). In DNA form, the CDR3 reads TGCAGTGCTAGAGATTCGGGACATCCGACGGGAGCTTTCTTT. It is translated as CSARDSGHPTGAFF.

The V and J genes are TRBV4-1 and TRBJ2-7; weak D call: TRBD1 (5 bases). The CDR3 totals 16 residues. The V gene lost 3 bases and the J gene lost 0 bases, with 15 bases spanning the gap. The germline CDR1 and CDR2 sequences are MGHRA and YSYEKL. The CDR3: CASSHDRNRPSYEQYF. The CDR3 region has the DNA TGCGCCAGCAGCCATGACCGGAACAGGCCCTCCTACGAGCAGTACTTC.

This clonotype has a handful of counts. The CDR3 coding sequence is TGTGCCAGCCGTCGGGGGATCAATGAGCAGTTCTTC. It yields the protein CASRRGINEQFF. The chain uses TRBV27 and TRBJ2-1; maybe TRBD2 (6 bases). The germline V gene encodes CDR1 MNHEY and CDR2 SMNVEV (reference sequence). The V end lost 8 bases, the J end lost 6 bases, and 11 bases lay between the germline ends. This CDR3 has 12 amino acids.

This clonotype was detected many times. The chain recombines TRBV7-2 with TRBJ2-5; weak D call: TRBD2 (5 bases). The CDR3 spans 13 residues. Germline CDR1 SGHTA, CDR2 FQGNSA. V was cut by 5 bases and J by 7 bases, with 14 bases left in between. The CDR3 sequence is CASSAPRAGTQYF. In nucleotides, the CDR3 is TGTGCCAGCAGCGCACCTAGGGCGGGGACCCAGTACTTC. The complete variable domain, with remaining parts taken from reference TRBV7-2 and TRBJ2-5, reads GAGVSQSPSNKVTEKGKDVELRCDPISGHTALYWYRQSLGQGLEFLIYFQGNSAPDKSGLPSDRFSAERTGGSVSTLTIQRTQQEDSAVYLCASSAPRAGTQYFGPGTRLLVL.

This clonotype was counted ten times or more. This rearrangement joins TRBV11-1 to TRBJ2-1; D not resolved. There are 12 residues in the CDR3. Trimming removed 5 bases at V and 7 bases at J, with 9 bases between. Germline V gives CDR1 SGHAT, CDR2 FQDESV (reference sequence). CDR3 sequence: CASSPRRNEQFF. The CDR3 DNA follows: TGTGCCAGCAGCCCACGACGGAATGAGCAGTTCTTC. Using reference TRBV11-1 and TRBJ2-1 for the parts outside the CDR3, the full variable domain is EAEVAQSPRYKITEKSQAVAFWCDPISGHATLYWYRQILGQGPELLVQFQDESVVDDSQLPKDRFSAERLKGVDSTLKIQPAELGDSAMYLCASSPRRNEQFFGPGTRLTVL.

The rearrangement links TRBV4-3 to TRBJ1-2; no clear D. Germline CDR1 is LGHNA and CDR2 is YSLEER. The CDR3 loop spans 15 amino acids. Trimming pared 3 bases from V and 8 bases from J, leaving 19 bases between. The CDR3 DNA sequence: TGCGCCAGCAGCCAGGACCTCCTTGGACTCGAGGGCTACACCTTC. It translates to CASSQDLLGLEGYTF.